Below, 16 T cell receptor beta chains from the same sample are listed, as sequenced in a study of shared clonotypes between healthy human individuals. The repertoire was sequenced with immunoSEQ multiplex PCR; TCRdb's copy has only in-frame clones and lacks some. The data show some 2,000,000 clones, with approximately 94% seen just once and around 0.13% held by the top ten. The sequenced sample was naive CD4+ T cells sorted from blood. This sample's subset: CD45RA+ positively selected. The receptors stem from a man between 18 and 29 years old in good health.

The chain couples TRBV7-9 to TRBJ2-1; D possibly corresponds to TRBD1 (5 bases). V was pared by 1 base and J by 3 bases, with 16 bases between. The CDR3 consists of 17 residues. Germline V lookup: CDR1 SEHNR, CDR2 FQNEAQ (reference sequence). CDR3 in amino acids: CASSLGVSWGHYNEQFF. The CDR3 DNA follows: TGTGCCAGCAGCTTAGGGGTGTCTTGGGGCCACTACAATGAGCAGTTCTTC.

On this clone itself: Other nucleotide sequences from this sample produce the same CDR3. This chain connects TRBV7-9 to TRBJ1-1; D might be TRBD1 (6 bases). The CDR3 contains 15 residues. The ends were cut back, 3 bases at V and 5 bases at J, with 16 bases in the middle. Germline CDR1 is SEHNR and CDR2 is FQNEAQ (reference sequence). CDR3 sequence: CASSLGGVRNTEAFF. The CDR3 nucleotides are TGTGCCAGCAGCTTGGGGGGCGTGCGAAATACTGAAGCTTTCTTT.

The J gene is TRBJ1-6, the V gene TRBV30, with D maybe TRBD1 (6 bases). The CDR3 sequence is 14 residues long. The germline V gene encodes CDR1 GTSNPN and CDR2 SVGIG (reference sequence). The V and J ends lost 4 bases and 10 bases respectively, with 17 bases between them. The CDR3 coding sequence is TGTGCCTGGACCCCGGCGGGGGCAGGATCACCCCTCCACTTT. This translates into CAWTPAGAGSPLHF. The variable domain in full, completed from reference TRBV30 and TRBJ1-6, reads SQTIHQWPATLVQPVGSPLSLECTVEGTSNPNLYWYRQAAGRGLQLLFYSVGIGQISSEVPQNLSASRPQDRQFILSSKKLLLSDSGFYLCAWTPAGAGSPLHFGNGTRLTVT.

This chain joins TRBV18 and TRBJ2-7; weak D call: TRBD1 (6 bases). V was cut by 3 bases and J by 4 bases, with 16 bases left in between. This CDR3 region has 15 residues. Germline values: CDR1 KGHSH, CDR2 LQKENI. DNA of the CDR3: TGTGCCAGCTCACCCTGGGACAACGAGGGGTACGAGCAGTACTTC. Translated: CASSPWDNEGYEQYF.

The chain links TRBV18 to TRBJ1-1; a possible D gene is TRBD1 (5 bases). The V gene lost 2 bases and the J gene lost 5 bases, with 12 bases spanning the gap. Germline CDR1 reads KGHSH; CDR2 reads LQKENI. The CDR3 is 14 amino acids. The CDR3 sequence is CASSPGAGRTEAFF. As DNA, the CDR3 is TGTGCCAGCTCACCAGGGGCAGGGAGGACTGAAGCTTTCTTT.

This clone showed up just once. The chain joins TRBV5-1 to TRBJ2-7; TRBD2 matches 7 bases. CDR1 and CDR2 (germline): SGHRS, YFSETQ. The CDR3 totals 15 residues. Losses at the gene ends were 6 bases for V and 5 bases for J; bases not matched to a gene: 14. The CDR3 loop is CASTWWRERGDEQYF. The CDR3 DNA is TGCGCCAGCACCTGGTGGCGGGAGAGGGGTGACGAGCAGTACTTC.

The rearrangement joins TRBV11-2 to TRBJ2-7, with D tentatively TRBD1 or TRBD2 (6 bases each). From germline, CDR1 is SGHAT and CDR2 FQNNGV. Deletions cut 3 bases from V and 0 bases from J, with 15 bases between. There are 16 residues in the CDR3. The CDR3 nucleotides are TGTGCCAGCAGCTTGGGGTTGGGGGGCACCTCCTACGAGCAGTACTTC. This codes for CASSLGLGGTSYEQYF.

The chain employs TRBV28 and TRBJ2-7, with 7 positions matching TRBD1. The CDR3 has 14 amino acids. J lost 2 bases, V lost 6 bases, and 7 bases had no gene match. Germline V gene sequence: CDR1 MDHEN, CDR2 SYDVKM. CDR3 amino acids: CASSTGDDTYEQYF. In DNA form, the CDR3 reads TGTGCCAGCAGCACAGGGGATGATACCTACGAGCAGTACTTC.

This clone was recorded only once. The V gene is TRBV10-2, the J gene TRBJ1-1, with D possibly being TRBD1 (5 bases). The CDR3 sequence is 15 residues long. V shed 10 bases and J shed 0 bases, with 18 bases lying between them. Germline V gene sequence: CDR1 WSHSY, CDR2 SAAADI. CDR3 DNA: TGCGCCACCAACTCTGGGGCTTTCATGAACACTGAAGCTTTCTTT. Its translation: CATNSGAFMNTEAFF.

The chain recombines TRBV2 with TRBJ1-1; D is possibly TRBD1 (6 bases). CDR3 length: 14 residues. CDR1 and CDR2 (germline): SNHLY, FYNNEI. Trimming removed 2 bases at V and 1 base at J, with 8 bases between. The CDR3 is CASSEQTGNTEAFF. The CDR3 nucleotides read TGTGCCAGCAGTGAACAGACAGGGAACACTGAAGCTTTCTTT.

This chain uses TRBV29-1 with TRBJ1-6; 10 bases match TRBD1. Trimming cost V 6 bases and J 7 bases; bases outside gene matches: 3. This CDR3 region has 13 residues. Germline CDR1 is SQVTM and CDR2 is ANQGSEA. The CDR3 region has the DNA TGCAGCGTCCAGGACAGGGGGAATTCACCCCTCCACTTT. It is translated as CSVQDRGNSPLHF.

About this clone: One base away lies a much larger clone, so this may be a sequencing read error. The same CDR3 arises from other DNA sequences in this sample as well. This chain links TRBV14 with TRBJ2-2; no definite D call. This CDR3 has 12 residues. Trimming took off 1 base at V and 5 bases at J, with 2 bases between the two ends. CDR1 is SGHDN, CDR2 FVKESK, per germline. In DNA, the CDR3 is TGTGCCAGCAGCCAAGTTACCGGGGAGCTGTTTTTT. This sequence encodes CASSQVTGELFF.

The V call is TRBV6-5, the J call TRBJ1-1, with 8 bases aligning to TRBD1. The CDR3 is 12 amino acids. Germline V CDR1 and CDR2: MNHEY, SVGAGI. J lost 6 bases, V lost 6 bases, and 3 bases had no gene match. CDR3 nucleotides: TGTGCCAGCAGCAGGACAGGGTCTGAAGCTTTCTTT. This encodes CASSRTGSEAFF.

The J gene is TRBJ2-5, the V gene TRBV10-2; 8 bases agree with TRBD1. This CDR3 is built from 15 residues. CDR1 WSHSY and CDR2 SAAADI come from the germline V gene. The ends lost 4 bases at V and 5 bases at J; junction bases unmatched: 9. The chain's CDR3 is CASSGGRGRFETQYF. The CDR3 DNA is TGCGCCAGCAGTGGTGGCAGGGGGCGCTTCGAGACCCAGTACTTC.

Note on this clone: Other DNA sequences in this specimen translate into the identical CDR3. In DNA, the CDR3 is TGTGCCAGCAGCCTCTGGGAAGTCCAAGAGACCCAGTACTTC. It translates to CASSLWEVQETQYF. This chain connects TRBV7-9 to TRBJ2-5, with D unresolved. The CDR3 spans 14 residues. Germline V CDR1 and CDR2: SEHNR, FQNEAQ (reference sequence). The V gene lost 5 bases and the J gene lost 1 base, with 11 bases spanning the gap.

Of note for this clone: Germline is not matched at one junction end, which may reflect a read error. The chain uses TRBV7-7 and TRBJ2-2, with TRBD1 matching 7 bases. Germline V CDR1 and CDR2: SSHAT, FNYEAQ (reference sequence). CDR3 size: 14 residues. CDR3 nucleotides: TGTGCTAGCAGCCCCGGTGGGACAGCCGGGGAGCTGTTTTTT. Protein product: CASSPGGTAGELFF.